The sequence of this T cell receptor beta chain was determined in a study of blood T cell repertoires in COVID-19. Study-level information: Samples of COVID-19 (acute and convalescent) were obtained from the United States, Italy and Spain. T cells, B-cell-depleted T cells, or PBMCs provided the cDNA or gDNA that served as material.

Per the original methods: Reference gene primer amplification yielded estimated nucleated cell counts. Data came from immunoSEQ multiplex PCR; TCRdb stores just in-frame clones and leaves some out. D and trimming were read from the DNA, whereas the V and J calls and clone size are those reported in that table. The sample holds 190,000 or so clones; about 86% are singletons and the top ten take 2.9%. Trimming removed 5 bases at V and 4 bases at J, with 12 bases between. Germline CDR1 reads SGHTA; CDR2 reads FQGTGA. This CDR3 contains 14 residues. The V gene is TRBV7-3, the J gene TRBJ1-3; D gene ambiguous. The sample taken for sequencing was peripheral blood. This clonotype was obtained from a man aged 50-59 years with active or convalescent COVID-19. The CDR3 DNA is TGTGCCAGCAGCAAGGGAGGGTACGGAAACACCATATATTTT. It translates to CASSKGGYGNTIYF.